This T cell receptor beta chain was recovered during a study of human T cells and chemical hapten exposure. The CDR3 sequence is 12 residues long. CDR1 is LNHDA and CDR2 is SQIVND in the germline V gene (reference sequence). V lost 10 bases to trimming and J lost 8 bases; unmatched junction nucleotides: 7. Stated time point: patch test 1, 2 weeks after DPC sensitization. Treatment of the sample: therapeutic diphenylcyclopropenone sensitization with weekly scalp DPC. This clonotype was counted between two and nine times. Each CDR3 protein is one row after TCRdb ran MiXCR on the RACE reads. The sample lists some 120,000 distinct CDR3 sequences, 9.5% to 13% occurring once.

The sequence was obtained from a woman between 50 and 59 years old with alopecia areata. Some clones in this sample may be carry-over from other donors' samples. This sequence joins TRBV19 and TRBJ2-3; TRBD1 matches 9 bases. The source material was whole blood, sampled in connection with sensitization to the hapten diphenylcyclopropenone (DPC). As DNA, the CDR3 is TGTGCCACTAAGGACAGGGGCCCTACGCAGTATTTT. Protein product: CATKDRGPTQYF.